The source of this T cell receptor (beta chain) is a study of blood T cell repertoires in COVID-19. In germline, CDR1 is SGHDN, CDR2 FVKESK. The CDR3 runs to 14 residues. V lost 0 bases to trimming and J lost 8 bases, with 11 bases between them. The method was immunoSEQ multiplex PCR; TCRdb's version includes in-frame clones alone and lacks a portion of them. Among under 150,000 clones listed, 70% to 80% were seen once. Sequenced input: peripheral blood. The chain couples TRBV14 to TRBJ2-1; tentatively, D is TRBD2 (6 bases). The sequence came from a woman between 50 and 59 years old with active or convalescent COVID-19. The DNA for the CDR3 is TGTGCCAGCAGCCAAGATTGGGCGGGGTATGAGCAGTTCTTC. Amino acid sequence: CASSQDWAGYEQFF. Using reference TRBV14 and TRBJ2-1 for the parts outside the CDR3, the full variable domain is EAGVTQFPSHSVIEKGQTVTLRCDPISGHDNLYWYRRVMGKEIKFLLHFVKESKQDESGMPNNRFLAERTGGTYSTLKVQPAELEDSGVYFCASSQDWAGYEQFFGPGTRLTVL.